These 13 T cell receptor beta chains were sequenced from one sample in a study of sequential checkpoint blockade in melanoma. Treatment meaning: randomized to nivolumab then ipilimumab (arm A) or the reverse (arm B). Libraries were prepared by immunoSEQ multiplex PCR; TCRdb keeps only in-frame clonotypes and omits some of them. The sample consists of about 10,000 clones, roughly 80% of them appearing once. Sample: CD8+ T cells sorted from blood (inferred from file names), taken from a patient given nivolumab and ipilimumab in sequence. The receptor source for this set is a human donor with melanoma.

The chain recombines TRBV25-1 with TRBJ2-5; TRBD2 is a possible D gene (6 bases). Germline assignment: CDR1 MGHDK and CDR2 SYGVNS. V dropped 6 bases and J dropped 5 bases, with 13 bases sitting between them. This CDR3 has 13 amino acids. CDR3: CASRPGGWETQYF. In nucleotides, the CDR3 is TGTGCCAGCAGGCCCGGGGGATGGGAGACCCAGTACTTC. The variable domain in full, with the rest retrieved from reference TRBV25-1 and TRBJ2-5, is EADIYQTPRYLVIGTGKKITLECSQTMGHDKMYWYQQDPGMELHLIHYSYGVNSTEKGDLSSESTVSRIRTEHFPLTLESARPSHTSQYLCASRPGGWETQYFGPGTRLLVL.

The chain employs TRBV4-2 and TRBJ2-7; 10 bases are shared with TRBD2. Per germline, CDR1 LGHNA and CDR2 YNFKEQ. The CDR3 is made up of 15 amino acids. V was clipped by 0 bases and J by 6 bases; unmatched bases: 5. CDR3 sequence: CASSQEQREGLEQYF. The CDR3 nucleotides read TGTGCCAGCAGCCAAGAACAGCGGGAGGGCCTCGAGCAGTACTTC.

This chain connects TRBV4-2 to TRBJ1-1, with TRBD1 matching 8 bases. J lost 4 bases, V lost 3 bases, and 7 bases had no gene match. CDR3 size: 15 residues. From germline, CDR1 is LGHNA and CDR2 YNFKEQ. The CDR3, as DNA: TGTGCCAGCAGCCAGAGTACGACAGGGGCCACTGAAGCTTTCTTT. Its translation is CASSQSTTGATEAFF.

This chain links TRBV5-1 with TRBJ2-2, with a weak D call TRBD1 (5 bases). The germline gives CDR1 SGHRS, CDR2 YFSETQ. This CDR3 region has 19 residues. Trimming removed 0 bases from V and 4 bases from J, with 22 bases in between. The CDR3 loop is CASSLVGTVVRVSTGELFF. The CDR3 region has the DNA TGCGCCAGCAGCTTGGTCGGAACCGTGGTCAGGGTGTCCACCGGGGAGCTGTTTTTT.

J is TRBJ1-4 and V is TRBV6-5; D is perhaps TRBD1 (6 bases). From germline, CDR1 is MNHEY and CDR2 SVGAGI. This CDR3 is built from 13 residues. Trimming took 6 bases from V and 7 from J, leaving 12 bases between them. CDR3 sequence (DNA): TGTGCCAGCAGGGGGGGGCTAAGTGAAAAACTGTTTTTT. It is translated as CASRGGLSEKLFF.

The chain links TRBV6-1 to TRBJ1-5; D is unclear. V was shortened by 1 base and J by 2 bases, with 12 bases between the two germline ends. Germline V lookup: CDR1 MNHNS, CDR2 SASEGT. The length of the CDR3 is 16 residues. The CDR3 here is CASSEVTSRGNQPQHF. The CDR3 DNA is TGTGCCAGCAGTGAAGTCACGAGCCGGGGCAATCAGCCCCAGCATTTT.

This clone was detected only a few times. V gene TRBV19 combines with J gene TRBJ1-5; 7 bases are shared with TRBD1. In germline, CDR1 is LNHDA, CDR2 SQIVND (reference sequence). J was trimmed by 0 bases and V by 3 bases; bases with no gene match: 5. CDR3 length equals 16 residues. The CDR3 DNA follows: TGTGCCAGTAGTATGCGGGACAGCCTTAGCAATCAGCCCCAGCATTTT. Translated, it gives CASSMRDSLSNQPQHF.

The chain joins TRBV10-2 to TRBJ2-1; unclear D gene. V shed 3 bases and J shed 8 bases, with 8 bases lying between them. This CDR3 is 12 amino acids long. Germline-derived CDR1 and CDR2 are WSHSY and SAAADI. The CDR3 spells CASSDLSYEQFF. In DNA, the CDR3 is TGCGCCAGCAGTGACCTTTCTTATGAGCAGTTCTTC.

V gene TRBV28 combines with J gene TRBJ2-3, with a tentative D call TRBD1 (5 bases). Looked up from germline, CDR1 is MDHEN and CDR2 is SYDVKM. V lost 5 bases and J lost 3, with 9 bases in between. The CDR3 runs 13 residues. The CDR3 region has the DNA TGTGCCAGCAGTCCCCGACAGACAGATACGCAGTATTTT. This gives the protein CASSPRQTDTQYF. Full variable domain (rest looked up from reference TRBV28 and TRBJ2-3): DVKVTQSSRYLVKRTGEKVFLECVQDMDHENMFWYRQDPGLGLRLIYFSYDVKMKEKGDIPEGYSVSREKKERFSLILESASTNQTSMYLCASSPRQTDTQYFGPGTRLTVL.

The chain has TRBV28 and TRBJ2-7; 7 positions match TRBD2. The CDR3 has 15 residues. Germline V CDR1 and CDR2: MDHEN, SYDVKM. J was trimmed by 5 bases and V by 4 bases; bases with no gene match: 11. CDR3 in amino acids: CASSSPQGGSDEQYF. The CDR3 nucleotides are TGTGCCAGCAGTTCACCTCAGGGAGGGTCGGACGAGCAGTACTTC.

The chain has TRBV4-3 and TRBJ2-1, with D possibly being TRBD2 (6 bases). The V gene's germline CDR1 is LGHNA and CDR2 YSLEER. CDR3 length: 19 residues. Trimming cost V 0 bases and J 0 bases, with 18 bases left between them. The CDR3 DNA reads TGCGCCAGCAGCCAAGATCCAATAGCGGAGACTTTCTCCTACAATGAGCAGTTCTTC. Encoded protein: CASSQDPIAETFSYNEQFF.

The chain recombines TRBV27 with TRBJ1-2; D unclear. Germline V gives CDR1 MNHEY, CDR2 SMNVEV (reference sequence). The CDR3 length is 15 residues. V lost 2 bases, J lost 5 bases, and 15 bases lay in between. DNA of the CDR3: TGTGCCAGCAGTTTAAATCCCATCGGGGAATATGGCTACACCTTC. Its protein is CASSLNPIGEYGYTF.

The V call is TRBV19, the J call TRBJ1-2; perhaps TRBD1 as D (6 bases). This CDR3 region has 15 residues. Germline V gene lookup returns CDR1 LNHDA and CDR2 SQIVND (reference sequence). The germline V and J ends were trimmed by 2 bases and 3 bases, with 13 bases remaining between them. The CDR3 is CASSITPTGYYGYTF. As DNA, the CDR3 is TGTGCCAGTAGTATAACCCCCACAGGGTACTATGGCTACACCTTC. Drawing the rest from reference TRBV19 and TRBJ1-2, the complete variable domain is DGGITQSPKYLFRKEGQNVTLSCEQNLNHDAMYWYRQDPGQGLRLIYYSQIVNDFQKGDIAEGYSVSREKKESFPLTVTSAQKNPTAFYLCASSITPTGYYGYTFGSGTRLTVV.